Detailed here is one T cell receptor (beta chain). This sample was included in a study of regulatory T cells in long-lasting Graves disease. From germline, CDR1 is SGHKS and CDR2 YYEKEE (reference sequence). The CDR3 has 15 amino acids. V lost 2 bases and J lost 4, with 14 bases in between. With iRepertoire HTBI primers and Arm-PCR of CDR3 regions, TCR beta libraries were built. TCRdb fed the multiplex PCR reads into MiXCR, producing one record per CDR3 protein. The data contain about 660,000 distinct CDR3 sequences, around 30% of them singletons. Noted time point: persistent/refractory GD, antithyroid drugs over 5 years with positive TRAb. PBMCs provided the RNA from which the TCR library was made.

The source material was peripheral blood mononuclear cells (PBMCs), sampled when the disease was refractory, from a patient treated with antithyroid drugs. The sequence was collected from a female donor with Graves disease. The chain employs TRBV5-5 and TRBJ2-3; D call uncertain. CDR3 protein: CASSFGERSADTQYF. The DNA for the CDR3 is TGTGCCAGCAGCTTTGGTGAGCGAAGCGCAGATACGCAGTATTTT.